The 20 T cell receptor beta chains below come from one sample, sequenced in a study of CD8 T cells in Susac syndrome. RNA amounts of about 0.5 to 1 ug underwent reverse transcription with random hexamers. Each CDR3 protein gets one entry after TCRdb re-called the immunoSEQ multiplex PCR reads with MiXCR. In the table there are 100,000 to 150,000 distinct CDR3 sequences, roughly 76% of which are singletons. The material sequenced was CD8+ T cells from PBMCs. The source of these receptors is a human donor with multiple sclerosis.

The chain joins TRBV2 to TRBJ2-2; D unresolved. This CDR3 has 15 residues. Between the trimmed V and J ends, which lost 7 bases and 9 bases, there was a span of 21 bases. CDR1 is SNHLY, CDR2 FYNNEI, per germline. The chain's CDR3 is CASKSRPSTMWELFF. The CDR3 DNA reads as TGTGCCAGCAAAAGCCGGCCCTCAACTATGTGGGAGCTGTTTTTT. Full variable domain (rest looked up from reference TRBV2 and TRBJ2-2): EPEVTQTPSHQVTQMGQEVILRCVPISNHLYFYWYRQILGQKVEFLVSFYNNEISEKSEIFDDQFSVERPDGSNFTLKIRSTKLEDSAMYFCASKSRPSTMWELFFGEGSRLTVL.

The rearrangement uses TRBV29-1 and TRBJ2-2; D unresolved. Trimming took off 6 bases at V and 0 bases at J, with 8 bases between the two ends. This CDR3 has 13 residues. CDR1 is SQVTM and CDR2 is ANQGSEA in the germline V gene. CDR3 in DNA: TGCAGCGTCACGAAGCCGAACACCGGGGAGCTGTTTTTT. As protein: CSVTKPNTGELFF.

V and J are TRBV27 and TRBJ1-1, with D possibly TRBD1 on 5 matching bases. Trimming took 5 bases from V and 0 from J, leaving 10 bases between them. This CDR3 spans 14 amino acids. Germline V CDR1 and CDR2: MNHEY, SMNVEV (reference sequence). CDR3 in amino acids: CASSPPGVNTEAFF. The DNA of the CDR3 is TGTGCCAGCAGTCCACCGGGGGTGAACACTGAAGCTTTCTTT.

The rearrangement uses TRBV13 and TRBJ2-3; D might be TRBD1 (5 bases). This CDR3 is built from 12 residues. The V gene's germline CDR1 is PRHDT and CDR2 FYEKMQ (reference sequence). V lost 6 bases and J lost 1, with 5 bases in between. The CDR3 protein is CASRGGTDTQYF. As DNA, the CDR3 is TGTGCCAGCAGAGGGGGCACAGATACGCAGTATTTT.

The J gene is TRBJ2-7, the V gene TRBV7-6; the D is unclear. Trimming removed 0 bases from V and 4 bases from J, with 16 bases in between. Per the germline V gene, CDR1 is SGHVS and CDR2 is FNYEAQ. The CDR3 length is 16 residues. The DNA for the CDR3 is TGTGCCAGCAGCTTAGCGCTTACCGCAGATTATTACGAGCAGTACTTC. The encoded protein is CASSLALTADYYEQYF. Based on the CDR3 plus reference TRBV7-6 and TRBJ2-7, the full variable domain is GAGVSQSPRYKVTKRGQDVALRCDPISGHVSLYWYRQALGQGPEFLTYFNYEAQQDKSGLPNDRFSAERPEGSISTLTIQRTEQRDSAMYRCASSLALTADYYEQYFGPGTRLTVT.

The rearrangement joins TRBV20-1 to TRBJ2-5, with 9 bases aligning to TRBD2. The CDR3 length is 14 residues. The germline V gene encodes CDR1 DFQATT and CDR2 SNEGSKA (reference sequence). J gave up 5 bases and V 1 base, and 5 bases lay outside the gene matches. The DNA for the CDR3 is TGCAGTGCTAGAGCTCTACTAGCGGGCGAGACCCAGTACTTC. Protein product: CSARALLAGETQYF.

The chain joins TRBV23-1 to TRBJ1-3; 7 bases line up with TRBD1. TRBV23-1 is annotated as an ORF whose role is uncertain. The CDR3 length is 18 residues. Germline trimming cut 0 bases from V and 4 bases from J; bases unmatched to any gene: 12. CDR3 region: CASSQSSGGTIDGNTIYF. The CDR3 DNA reads as TGCGCCAGCAGTCAATCGTCAGGGGGGACTATAGACGGAAACACCATATATTTT.

The chain uses TRBV7-9 and TRBJ1-2, with D unclear. Trimming pared 1 base from V and 0 bases from J, leaving 6 bases between. Germline assignment: CDR1 SEHNR and CDR2 FQNEAQ (reference sequence). This CDR3 region has 14 residues. In DNA form, the CDR3 reads TGTGCCAGCAGCTTAGACCTGGCTAACTATGGCTACACCTTC. It translates to CASSLDLANYGYTF.

The chain uses TRBV28 and TRBJ2-5; D unclear. Germline V gene data show CDR1 as MDHEN and CDR2 as SYDVKM. The CDR3 sequence is 13 residues long. The germline V and J ends were trimmed by 7 bases and 8 bases, with 17 bases remaining between them. CDR3 amino acids: CASTPEAEDTQYF. In DNA form, the CDR3 reads TGTGCCAGCACCCCCGAGGCCGAGGATACCCAGTACTTC.

The V call is TRBV18, the J call TRBJ2-5; D not certain. The CDR3 totals 15 residues. The V and J ends lost 2 bases and 5 bases respectively, with 15 bases between them. Germline V gene data show CDR1 as KGHSH and CDR2 as LQKENI. The DNA for the CDR3 is TGTGCCAGCTCACCAGACACCTCGGAAGCGGAGACCCAGTACTTC. Its protein product is CASSPDTSEAETQYF.

The chain employs TRBV30 and TRBJ2-7; 10 bases map to TRBD2. The CDR3 is 12 residues long. The germline CDR1 and CDR2 sequences are GTSNPN and SVGIG (reference sequence). The V gene end was trimmed by 4 bases and the J gene end by 7 bases; junction bases not matched to a gene: 4. The CDR3 nucleotides are TGTGCCTGGAAAGCGGGGGGGCGAGAGCAGTACTTC. Translated, it gives CAWKAGGREQYF.

The sample holds a few counts of this clonotype. The CDR3 reads CSARDPESYEQYF. Written as DNA, the CDR3 is TGCAGTGCTAGAGACCCTGAATCCTACGAGCAGTACTTC. The chain employs TRBV20-1 and TRBJ2-7; D unclear. The V end was cut by 0 bases, the J end by 1 base, with 7 bases between. There are 13 residues in the CDR3. Germline lookup yields CDR1 DFQATT and CDR2 SNEGSKA (reference sequence).

This clonotype was counted between two and nine times. V is TRBV5-5 and J is TRBJ2-7; D unclear. The V gene lost 2 bases and the J gene lost 3 bases, with 9 bases spanning the gap. Germline V gene sequence: CDR1 SGHKS, CDR2 YYEKEE (reference sequence). The CDR3 extends over 13 amino acids. As DNA, the CDR3 is TGTGCCAGCAGCTTAGGTTCGGGCTACGAGCAGTACTTC. It codes for CASSLGSGYEQYF.

This chain connects TRBV4-1 to TRBJ2-3; TRBD1 is a possible D gene (5 bases). The germline V and J ends were trimmed by 4 bases and 2 bases, with 13 bases remaining between them. Germline CDR1 is MGHRA and CDR2 is YSYEKL. CDR3 length: 15 amino acids. The CDR3 region is CASSRRQQFTDTQYF. For the CDR3, the DNA is TGCGCCAGCAGCCGACGACAGCAGTTCACAGATACGCAGTATTTT.

CDR3 in amino acids: CASSSAGGSQETQYF. As DNA, the CDR3 is TGTGCCAGCAGTTCGGCCGGCGGGAGCCAAGAGACCCAGTACTTC. The chain employs TRBV12-3 or TRBV12-4 and TRBJ2-5, with 7 bases matching TRBD2. The CDR3 totals 15 residues. V gave up 4 bases and J gave up 1 base; unmatched junction bases: 6.

The gene calls are TRBV9 and TRBJ2-1; 8 bases line up with TRBD2. Trimming cost V 0 bases and J 6 bases; bases outside gene matches: 5. The CDR3 spans 15 residues. CDR1 SGDLS and CDR2 YYNGEE come from the germline V gene. This CDR3 is CASSVDSGGINEQFF. The CDR3 nucleotides are TGTGCCAGCAGCGTAGACAGCGGGGGAATCAATGAGCAGTTCTTC.

V and J are TRBV4-1 and TRBJ1-3; D is possibly TRBD1 (5 bases). V lost 6 bases and J 2 bases, leaving 5 bases between the germline ends. The germline V gene has CDR1 MGHRA and CDR2 YSYEKL. The CDR3 extends over 12 amino acids. The CDR3 reads CASRGAGNTIYF. CDR3 bases: TGCGCCAGCAGAGGGGCTGGAAACACCATATATTTT.

This chain connects TRBV4-1 to TRBJ2-5; D possibly corresponds to TRBD2 (6 bases). This CDR3 contains 16 residues. V was trimmed by 6 bases and J by 5 bases, leaving 22 bases between them. CDR1 and CDR2 from the germline V gene are MGHRA and YSYEKL. The CDR3 protein is CASSWAGGTEGETQYF. The CDR3, as DNA: TGCGCCAGCAGTTGGGCTGGGGGGACGGAGGGGGAGACCCAGTACTTC.

Here the CDR3 DNA reads TGTGCCAGCAGCTTACCGGCGGGACAGGGGGTCTATGGCTACACCTTC. Amino acid sequence: CASSLPAGQGVYGYTF. The chain links TRBV7-8 to TRBJ1-2; the match to TRBD1 covers 11 bases. The V gene end was trimmed by 2 bases and the J gene end by 4 bases; junction bases not matched to a gene: 6. The germline CDR1 and CDR2 sequences are SGHVS and FQNEAQ. This CDR3 spans 16 amino acids.

The J gene is TRBJ2-3, the V gene TRBV29-1, with TRBD1 matching over 8 bases. The germline gives CDR1 SQVTM, CDR2 ANQGSEA. This CDR3 region has 14 residues. J gave up 4 bases and V 1 base, and 4 bases lay outside the gene matches. CDR3 nucleotides: TGCAGCGTTGAAGGCAGGGGGCTCGCAGATACGCAGTATTTT. It yields the protein CSVEGRGLADTQYF.